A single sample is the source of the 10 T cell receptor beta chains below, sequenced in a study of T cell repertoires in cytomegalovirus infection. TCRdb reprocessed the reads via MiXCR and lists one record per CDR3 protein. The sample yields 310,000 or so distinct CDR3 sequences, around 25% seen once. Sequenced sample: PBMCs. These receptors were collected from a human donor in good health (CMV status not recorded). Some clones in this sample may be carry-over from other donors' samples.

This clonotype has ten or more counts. This chain's CDR3 is CASSDRDGGFYEQYF. CDR3 in DNA: TGTGCCAGCAGCGACCGGGACGGAGGATTCTACGAGCAGTACTTC. The chain uses TRBV6-1 and TRBJ2-7; D may match TRBD1 or TRBD2 (5 bases each). Trimming took off 6 bases at V and 3 bases at J, with 18 bases between the two ends. The CDR3 extends over 15 amino acids. The V gene's germline CDR1 is MNHNS and CDR2 SASEGT.

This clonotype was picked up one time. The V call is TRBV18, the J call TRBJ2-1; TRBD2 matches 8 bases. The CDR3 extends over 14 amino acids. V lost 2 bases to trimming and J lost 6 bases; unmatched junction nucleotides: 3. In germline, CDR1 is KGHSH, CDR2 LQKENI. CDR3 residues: CASSPIAGLNEQFF. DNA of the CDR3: TGTGCCAGCTCACCAATAGCGGGACTCAATGAGCAGTTCTTC. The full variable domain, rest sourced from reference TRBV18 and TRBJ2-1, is NAGVMQNPRHLVRRRGQEARLRCSPMKGHSHVYWYRQLPEEGLKFMVYLQKENIIDESGMPKERFSAEFPKEGPSILRIQQVVRGDSAAYFCASSPIAGLNEQFFGPGTRLTVL.

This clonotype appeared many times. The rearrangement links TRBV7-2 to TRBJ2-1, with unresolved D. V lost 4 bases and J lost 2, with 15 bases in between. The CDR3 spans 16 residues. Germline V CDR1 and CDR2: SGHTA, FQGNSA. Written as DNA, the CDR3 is TGTGCCAGCAGCTCGCCTTCGAGGCCCCCCTACAATGAGCAGTTCTTC. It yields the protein CASSSPSRPPYNEQFF. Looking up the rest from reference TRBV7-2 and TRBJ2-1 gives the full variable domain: GAGVSQSPSNKVTEKGKDVELRCDPISGHTALYWYRQSLGQGLEFLIYFQGNSAPDKSGLPSDRFSAERTGGSVSTLTIQRTQQEDSAVYLCASSSPSRPPYNEQFFGPGTRLTVL.

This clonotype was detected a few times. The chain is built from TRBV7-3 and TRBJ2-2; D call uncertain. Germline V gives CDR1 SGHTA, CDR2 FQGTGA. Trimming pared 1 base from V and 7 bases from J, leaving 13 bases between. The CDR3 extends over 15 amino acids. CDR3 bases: TGTGCCAGCAGCTTAATCCCGGGTCGTGGCGGGGAGCTGTTTTTT. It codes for CASSLIPGRGGELFF.

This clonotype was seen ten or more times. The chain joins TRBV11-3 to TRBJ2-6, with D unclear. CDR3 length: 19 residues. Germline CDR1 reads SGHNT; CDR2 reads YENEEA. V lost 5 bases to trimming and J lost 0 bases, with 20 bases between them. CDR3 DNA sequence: TGTGCCAGCAGCCCCGGGCTGCAACTATTCGCCTCTGGGGCCAACGTCCTGACTTTC. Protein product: CASSPGLQLFASGANVLTF.

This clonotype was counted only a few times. CDR3 bases: TGCAGTGCTAGTGTCCGGGGGGAGGGAGGCGAGCAGTACTTC. This codes for CSASVRGEGGEQYF. J is TRBJ2-7 and V is TRBV20-1; TRBD2 matches at 7 bases. Germline V lookup: CDR1 DFQATT, CDR2 SNEGSKA (reference sequence). J was trimmed by 6 bases and V by 3 bases; bases with no gene match: 11. This CDR3 spans 14 amino acids.

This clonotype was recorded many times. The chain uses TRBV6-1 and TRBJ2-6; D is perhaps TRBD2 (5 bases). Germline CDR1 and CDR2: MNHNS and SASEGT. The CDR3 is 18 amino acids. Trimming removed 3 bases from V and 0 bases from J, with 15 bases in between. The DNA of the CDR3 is TGTGCCAGCAGTGAGAGGGTTAGTCTCTTCTCTGGGGCCAACGTCCTGACTTTC. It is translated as CASSERVSLFSGANVLTF.

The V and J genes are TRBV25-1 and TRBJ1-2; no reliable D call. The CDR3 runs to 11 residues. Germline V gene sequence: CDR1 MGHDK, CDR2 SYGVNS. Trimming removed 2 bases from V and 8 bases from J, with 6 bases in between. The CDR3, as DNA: TGTGCCAGCAGTGAAGTCGGAGGCTACACCTTC. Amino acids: CASSEVGGYTF.

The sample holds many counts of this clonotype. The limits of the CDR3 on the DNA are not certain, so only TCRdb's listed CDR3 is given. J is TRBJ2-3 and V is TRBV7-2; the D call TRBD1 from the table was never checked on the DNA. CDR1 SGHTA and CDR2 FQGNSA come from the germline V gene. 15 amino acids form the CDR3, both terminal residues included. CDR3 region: CASSFGPGFKDTQYF.

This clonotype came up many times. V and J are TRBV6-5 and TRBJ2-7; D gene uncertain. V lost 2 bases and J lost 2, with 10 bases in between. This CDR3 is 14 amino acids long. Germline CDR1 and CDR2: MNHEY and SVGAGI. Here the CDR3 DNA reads TGTGCCAGCAGTTACGGGCGGTTCCCCTACGAGCAGTACTTC. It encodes CASSYGRFPYEQYF.